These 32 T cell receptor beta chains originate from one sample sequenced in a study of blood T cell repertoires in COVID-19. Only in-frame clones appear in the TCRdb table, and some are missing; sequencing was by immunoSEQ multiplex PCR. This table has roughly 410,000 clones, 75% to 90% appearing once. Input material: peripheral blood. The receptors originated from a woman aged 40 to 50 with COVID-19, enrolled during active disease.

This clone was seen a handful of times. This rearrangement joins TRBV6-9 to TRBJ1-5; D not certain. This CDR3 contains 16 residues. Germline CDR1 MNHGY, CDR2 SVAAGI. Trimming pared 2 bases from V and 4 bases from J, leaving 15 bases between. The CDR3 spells CASSYTVSGGNQPQHF. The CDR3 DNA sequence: TGTGCCAGCAGTTATACGGTTTCGGGCGGGAATCAGCCCCAGCATTTT.

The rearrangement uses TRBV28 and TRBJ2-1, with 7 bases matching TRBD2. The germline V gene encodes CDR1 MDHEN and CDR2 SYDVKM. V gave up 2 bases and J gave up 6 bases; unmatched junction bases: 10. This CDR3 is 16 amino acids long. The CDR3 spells CASSLNGGRAGNEQFF. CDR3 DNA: TGTGCCAGCAGTTTAAACGGCGGGAGAGCGGGCAATGAGCAGTTCTTC.

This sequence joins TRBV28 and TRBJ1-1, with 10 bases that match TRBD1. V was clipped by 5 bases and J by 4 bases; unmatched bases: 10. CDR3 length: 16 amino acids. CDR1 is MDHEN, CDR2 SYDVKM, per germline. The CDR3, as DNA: TGTGCCAGCAGTCTCCCCGGACAGGGGGTTGTCACTGAAGCTTTCTTT. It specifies CASSLPGQGVVTEAFF.

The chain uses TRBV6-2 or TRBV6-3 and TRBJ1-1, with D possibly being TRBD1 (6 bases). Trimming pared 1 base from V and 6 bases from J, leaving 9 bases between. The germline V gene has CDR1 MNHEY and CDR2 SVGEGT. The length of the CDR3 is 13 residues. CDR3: CASSYLTGSEAFF. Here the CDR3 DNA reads TGTGCCAGCAGTTACTTGACAGGATCTGAAGCTTTCTTT.

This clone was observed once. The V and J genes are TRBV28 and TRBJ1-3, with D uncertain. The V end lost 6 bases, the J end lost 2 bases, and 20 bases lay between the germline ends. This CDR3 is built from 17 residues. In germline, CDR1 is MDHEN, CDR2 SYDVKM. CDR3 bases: TGTGCCAGCAGACCGTACGGCGGGGTGAACCCTGGAAACACCATATATTTT. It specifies CASRPYGGVNPGNTIYF.

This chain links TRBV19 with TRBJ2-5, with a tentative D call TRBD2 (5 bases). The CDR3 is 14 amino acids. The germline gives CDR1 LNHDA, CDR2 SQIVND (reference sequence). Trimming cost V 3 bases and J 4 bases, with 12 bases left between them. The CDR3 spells CASSIAREGETQYF. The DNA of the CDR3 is TGTGCCAGTAGTATCGCCCGGGAAGGAGAGACCCAGTACTTC. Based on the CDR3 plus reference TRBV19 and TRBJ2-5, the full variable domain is DGGITQSPKYLFRKEGQNVTLSCEQNLNHDAMYWYRQDPGQGLRLIYYSQIVNDFQKGDIAEGYSVSREKKESFPLTVTSAQKNPTAFYLCASSIAREGETQYFGPGTRLLVL.

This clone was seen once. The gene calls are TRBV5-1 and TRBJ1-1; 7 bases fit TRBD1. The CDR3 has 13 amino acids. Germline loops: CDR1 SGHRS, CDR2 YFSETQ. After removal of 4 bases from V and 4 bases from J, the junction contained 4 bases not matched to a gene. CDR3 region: CASSVTGATEAFF. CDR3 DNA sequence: TGCGCCAGCAGCGTCACAGGGGCCACTGAAGCTTTCTTT. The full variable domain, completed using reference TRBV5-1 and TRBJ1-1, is KAGVTQTPRYLIKTRGQQVTLSCSPISGHRSVSWYQQTPGQGLQFLFEYFSETQRNKGNFPGRFSGRQFSNSRSEMNVSTLELGDSALYLCASSVTGATEAFFGQGTRLTVV.

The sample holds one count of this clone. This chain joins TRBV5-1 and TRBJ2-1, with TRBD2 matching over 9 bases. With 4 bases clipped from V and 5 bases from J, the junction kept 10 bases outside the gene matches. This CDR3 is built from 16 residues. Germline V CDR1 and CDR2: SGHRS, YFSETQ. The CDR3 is CASSILLAGVNNEQFF. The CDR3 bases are TGCGCCAGCAGCATCTTATTAGCGGGAGTTAACAATGAGCAGTTCTTC.

The CDR3 sequence is CAISITGTGVVGNTIYF. In nucleotides, the CDR3 is TGTGCCATCAGTATAACCGGGACAGGGGTAGTCGGAAACACCATATATTTT. V and J are TRBV10-3 and TRBJ1-3; 10 bases fit TRBD1. The junction had 11 bases not matched to a gene; V was cut back by 5 bases and J by 4 bases. This CDR3 comprises 17 residues. Germline V gene sequence: CDR1 ENHRY, CDR2 SYGVKD.

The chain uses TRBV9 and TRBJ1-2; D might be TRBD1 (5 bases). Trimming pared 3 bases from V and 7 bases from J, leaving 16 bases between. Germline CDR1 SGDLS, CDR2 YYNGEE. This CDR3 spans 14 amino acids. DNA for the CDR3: TGTGCCAGCAGCGAGCGGGGGGAGCGTGGTGGCTACACCTTC. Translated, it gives CASSERGERGGYTF.

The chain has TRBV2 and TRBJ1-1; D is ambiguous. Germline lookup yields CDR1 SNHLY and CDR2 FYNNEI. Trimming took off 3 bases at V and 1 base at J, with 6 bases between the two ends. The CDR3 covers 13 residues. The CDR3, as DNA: TGTGCCAGCAGTGATGAGGCGAACACTGAAGCTTTCTTT. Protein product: CASSDEANTEAFF.

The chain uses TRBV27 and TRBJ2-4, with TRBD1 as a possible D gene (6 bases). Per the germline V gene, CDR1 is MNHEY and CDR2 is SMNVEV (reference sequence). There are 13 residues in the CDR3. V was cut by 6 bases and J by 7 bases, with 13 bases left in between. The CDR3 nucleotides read TGTGCCAGCAGCTCGTTCCAGGGGAACATTCAGTACTTC. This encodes CASSSFQGNIQYF.

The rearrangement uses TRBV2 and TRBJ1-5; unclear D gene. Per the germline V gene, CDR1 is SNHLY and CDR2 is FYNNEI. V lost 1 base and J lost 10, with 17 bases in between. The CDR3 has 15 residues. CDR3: CASSEVGVPGHPQHF. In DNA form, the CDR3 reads TGTGCCAGCAGTGAAGTCGGTGTCCCCGGTCATCCCCAGCATTTT.

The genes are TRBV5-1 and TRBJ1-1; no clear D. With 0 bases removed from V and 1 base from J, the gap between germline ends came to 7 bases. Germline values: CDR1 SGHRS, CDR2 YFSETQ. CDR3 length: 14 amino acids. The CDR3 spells CASSLGLGNTEAFF. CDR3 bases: TGCGCCAGCAGCTTGGGGCTAGGGAACACTGAAGCTTTCTTT.

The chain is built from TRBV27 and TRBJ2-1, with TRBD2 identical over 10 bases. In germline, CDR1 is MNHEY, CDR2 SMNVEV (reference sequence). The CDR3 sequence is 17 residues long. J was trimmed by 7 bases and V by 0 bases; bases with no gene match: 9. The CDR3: CASSLSLAGAKGNEQFF. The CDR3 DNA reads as TGTGCCAGCAGTTTATCGCTAGCGGGGGCCAAAGGGAATGAGCAGTTCTTC.

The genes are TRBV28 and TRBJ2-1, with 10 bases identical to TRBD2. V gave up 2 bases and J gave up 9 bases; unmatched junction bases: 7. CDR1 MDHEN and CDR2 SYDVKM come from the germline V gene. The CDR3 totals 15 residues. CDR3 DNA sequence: TGTGCCAGCAGTTTACGAGCGGGGGGGCTTAGTGAGCAGTTCTTC. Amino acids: CASSLRAGGLSEQFF.

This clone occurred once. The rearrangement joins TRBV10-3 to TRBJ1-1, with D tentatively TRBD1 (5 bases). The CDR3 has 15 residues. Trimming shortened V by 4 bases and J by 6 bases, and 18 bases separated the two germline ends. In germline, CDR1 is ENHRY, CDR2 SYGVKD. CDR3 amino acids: CAISGPQGSSPEAFF. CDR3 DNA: TGTGCCATCAGTGGGCCCCAGGGTAGTAGTCCTGAAGCTTTCTTT.

The CDR3 loop reads CASSSTGGTEAFF. The CDR3 nucleotides are TGTGCCAGCAGCTCAACAGGGGGCACTGAAGCTTTCTTT. The V call is TRBV9, the J call TRBJ1-1; 8 bases are a match to TRBD1. Germline loops: CDR1 SGDLS, CDR2 YYNGEE. V trimming: 4 bases; J trimming: 4 bases; junction bases outside the gene matches: 3. The CDR3 is 13 amino acids.

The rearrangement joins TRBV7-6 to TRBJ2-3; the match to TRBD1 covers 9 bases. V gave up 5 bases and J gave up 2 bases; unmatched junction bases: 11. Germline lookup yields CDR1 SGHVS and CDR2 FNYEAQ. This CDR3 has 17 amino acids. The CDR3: CASSLRGQGWVTDTQYF. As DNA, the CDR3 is TGTGCCAGCAGCCTAAGAGGACAGGGGTGGGTCACAGATACGCAGTATTTT.

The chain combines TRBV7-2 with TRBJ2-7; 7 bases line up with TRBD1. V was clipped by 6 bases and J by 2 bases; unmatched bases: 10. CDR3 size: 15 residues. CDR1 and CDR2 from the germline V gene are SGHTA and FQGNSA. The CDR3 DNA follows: TGTGCCAGCAGGGTAGTCGGGACAGAGACCTACGAGCAGTACTTC. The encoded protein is CASRVVGTETYEQYF.

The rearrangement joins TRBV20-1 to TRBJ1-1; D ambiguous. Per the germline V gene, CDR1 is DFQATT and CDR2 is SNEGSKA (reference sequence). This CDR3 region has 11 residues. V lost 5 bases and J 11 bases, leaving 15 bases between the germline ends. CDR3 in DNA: TGCAGTGCTTTCTCGAGGGTGGGGGCTTTCTTT. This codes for CSAFSRVGAFF.

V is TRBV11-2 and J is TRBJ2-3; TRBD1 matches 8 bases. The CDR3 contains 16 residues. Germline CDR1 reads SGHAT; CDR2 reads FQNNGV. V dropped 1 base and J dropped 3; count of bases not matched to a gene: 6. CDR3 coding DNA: TGTGCCAGCAGCTTAGTTACAGGGGGTCGGACAGATACGCAGTATTTT. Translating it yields CASSLVTGGRTDTQYF.

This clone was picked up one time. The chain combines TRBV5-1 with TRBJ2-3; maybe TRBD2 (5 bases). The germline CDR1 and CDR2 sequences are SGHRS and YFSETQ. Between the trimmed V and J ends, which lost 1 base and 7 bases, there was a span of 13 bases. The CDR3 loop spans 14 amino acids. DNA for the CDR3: TGCGCCAGCAGCTTGCTCCAAACGGGGAATACGCAGTATTTT. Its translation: CASSLLQTGNTQYF.

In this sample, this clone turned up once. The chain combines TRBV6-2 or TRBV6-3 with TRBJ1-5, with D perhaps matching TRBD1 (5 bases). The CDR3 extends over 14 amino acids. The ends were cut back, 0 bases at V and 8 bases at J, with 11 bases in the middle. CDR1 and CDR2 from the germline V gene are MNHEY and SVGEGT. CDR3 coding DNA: TGTGCCAGCAGTTACTCGGGCAGGGTAGAGCCCCAGCATTTT. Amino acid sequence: CASSYSGRVEPQHF.

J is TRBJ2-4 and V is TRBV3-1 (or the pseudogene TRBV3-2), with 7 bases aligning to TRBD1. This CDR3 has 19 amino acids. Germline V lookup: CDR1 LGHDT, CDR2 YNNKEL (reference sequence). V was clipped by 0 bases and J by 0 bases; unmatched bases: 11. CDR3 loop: CASSQEEGAPTLAKNIQYF. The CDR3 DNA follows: TGTGCCAGCAGCCAAGAAGAGGGGGCCCCGACTTTAGCCAAAAACATTCAGTACTTC.

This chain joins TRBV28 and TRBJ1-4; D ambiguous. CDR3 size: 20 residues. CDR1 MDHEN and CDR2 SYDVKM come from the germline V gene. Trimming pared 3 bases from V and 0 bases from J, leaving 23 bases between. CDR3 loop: CASSFFLALQAQTTNEKLFF. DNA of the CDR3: TGTGCCAGCAGTTTTTTTTTGGCGCTGCAGGCCCAAACAACTAATGAAAAACTGTTTTTT.

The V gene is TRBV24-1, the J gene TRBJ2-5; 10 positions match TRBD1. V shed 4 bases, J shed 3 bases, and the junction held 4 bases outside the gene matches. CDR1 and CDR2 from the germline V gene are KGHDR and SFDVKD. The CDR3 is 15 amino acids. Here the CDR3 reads CATSDPGQGEETQYF. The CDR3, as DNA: TGTGCCACCAGTGACCCCGGACAGGGGGAAGAGACCCAGTACTTC.

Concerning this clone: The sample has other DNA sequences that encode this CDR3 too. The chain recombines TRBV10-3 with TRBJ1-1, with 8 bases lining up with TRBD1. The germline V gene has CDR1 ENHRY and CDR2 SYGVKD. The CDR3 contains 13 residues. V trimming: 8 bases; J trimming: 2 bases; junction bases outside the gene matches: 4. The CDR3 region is CAISGQGNTEAFF. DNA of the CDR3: TGTGCCATCTCCGGACAGGGAAACACTGAAGCTTTCTTT.

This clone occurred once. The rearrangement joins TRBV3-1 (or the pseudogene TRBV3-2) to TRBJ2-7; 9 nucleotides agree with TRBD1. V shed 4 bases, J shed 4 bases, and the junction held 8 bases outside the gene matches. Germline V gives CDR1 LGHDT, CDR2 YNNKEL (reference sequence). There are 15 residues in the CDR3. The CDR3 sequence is CASSLLPGQGYEQYF. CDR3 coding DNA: TGTGCCAGCAGCCTGCTTCCGGGACAGGGTTACGAGCAGTACTTC.

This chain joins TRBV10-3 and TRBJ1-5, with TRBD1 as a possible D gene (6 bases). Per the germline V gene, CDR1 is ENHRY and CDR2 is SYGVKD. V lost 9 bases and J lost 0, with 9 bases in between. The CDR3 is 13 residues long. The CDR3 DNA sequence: TGTGCCATAGGACAGAATAGCAATCAGCCCCAGCATTTT. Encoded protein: CAIGQNSNQPQHF.

This CDR3 is CASSKFNQGAVRTEAFF. The CDR3 region has the DNA TGTGCCAGCAGCAAATTTAATCAGGGGGCCGTAAGGACTGAAGCTTTCTTT. The chain employs TRBV21-1 and TRBJ1-1; the D segment call TRBD1 is taken from the table without a DNA check. TRBV21-1 is noted as a pseudogene. This CDR3 has 17 amino acids.

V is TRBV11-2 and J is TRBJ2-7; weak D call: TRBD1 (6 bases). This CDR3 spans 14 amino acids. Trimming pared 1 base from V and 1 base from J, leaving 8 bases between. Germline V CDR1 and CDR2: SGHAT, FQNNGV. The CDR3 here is CASSLVGQSYEQYF. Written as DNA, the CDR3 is TGTGCCAGCAGCTTAGTAGGACAGTCCTACGAGCAGTACTTC.